This TCR beta chain derives from a study of cytomegalovirus exposure and HLA in healthy donors. Study findings and constraints: In a later analysis, first-cohort TCR clusters were found to tend to co-occur in the 100 to 150 validation repertoires. A few chains linked to CMV were shown in vitro to be specific for CMV antigens. The listing of some 170 TCR beta chains classed them as cytomegalovirus-associated.

The CDR3 spans 14 residues. V trimming: 1 base; J trimming: 4 bases; junction bases outside the gene matches: 0. Germline CDR1 is SGHAT and CDR2 is FQNNGV. The protocol was immunoSEQ multiplex PCR, while the TCRdb copy is restricted to in-frame clones and leaves out a portion. The table includes 200,000 to 250,000 clones, around four fifths detected once. The donors formed part of the roughly 120-subject validation cohort, distinct from the approximately 670-subject first cohort. A note on this clone: No antigen is known for it.

The receptor comes from a woman between 18 and 29 years old in good health and CMV-seronegative. The specimen was PBMCs. This sequence joins TRBV11-2 and TRBJ1-2; TRBD1 aligns across 10 bases. The CDR3 reads CASSLGTGGYGYTF. In nucleotides, the CDR3 is TGTGCCAGCAGCTTAGGGACAGGGGGCTATGGCTACACCTTC.